These 27 T cell receptor beta chains were sequenced from one sample in a study of blood T cell repertoires in COVID-19. Libraries were prepared by immunoSEQ multiplex PCR; TCRdb keeps only in-frame clonotypes and omits some of them. Of about 240,000 clones in the sample, 85% to 90% were seen once. Specimen: peripheral blood. All receptors derive from a woman in her 70s with active or convalescent COVID-19.

The genes are TRBV10-1 and TRBJ1-1; no definite D call. Germline V lookup: CDR1 WNHNN, CDR2 SYGVQD (reference sequence). There are 14 residues in the CDR3. V lost 2 bases to trimming and J lost 1 base, with 8 bases between them. CDR3 nucleotides: TGCGCCAGCAGTGAGAAGCGGGGGAACACTGAAGCTTTCTTT. Its protein product is CASSEKRGNTEAFF.

This rearrangement joins TRBV4-2 to TRBJ2-3; TRBD2 agrees at 11 bases. The trim removed 0 bases at V and 2 bases at J, leaving 7 bases unmatched. CDR1 is LGHNA, CDR2 YNFKEQ, per germline. The CDR3 has 18 residues. The CDR3, as DNA: TGTGCCAGCAGCCAAGACGCCGGGACTAGCGGCTACACAGATACGCAGTATTTT. Protein sequence: CASSQDAGTSGYTDTQYF.

This rearrangement joins TRBV7-8 to TRBJ1-3, with 8 bases identical to TRBD1. The length of the CDR3 is 17 residues. Germline loops: CDR1 SGHVS, CDR2 FQNEAQ. Trimming cost V 1 base and J 3 bases; bases outside gene matches: 8. In nucleotides, the CDR3 is TGTGCCAGCAGCTTAGTAACGACAGGGGTAATTGGAAACACCATATATTTT. Translated, it gives CASSLVTTGVIGNTIYF.

The chain joins TRBV6-6 to TRBJ1-4; D might be TRBD1 (5 bases). The length of the CDR3 is 14 residues. Germline V gene sequence: CDR1 MNHNY, CDR2 SVGAGI (reference sequence). The V end was cut by 5 bases, the J end by 2 bases, with 9 bases between. The CDR3 sequence is CASSPDSTNEKLFF. The CDR3 nucleotides are TGTGCCAGCAGTCCCGACAGTACTAATGAAAAACTGTTTTTT.

The chain combines TRBV5-4 with TRBJ1-3; 10 nucleotides align to TRBD1. Germline V gives CDR1 SGHNT, CDR2 YYREEE (reference sequence). V lost 3 bases, J lost 6 bases, and 6 bases stayed unmatched. The CDR3 runs 15 residues. The CDR3 reads CASSSGQGIENTIYF. The CDR3 DNA is TGTGCCAGCAGCTCGGGACAGGGGATTGAAAACACCATATATTTT. Full variable domain (remainder filled in from reference TRBV5-4 and TRBJ1-3): ETGVTQSPTHLIKTRGQQVTLRCSSQSGHNTVSWYQQALGQGPQFIFQYYREEENGRGNFPPRFSGLQFPNYSSELNVNALELDDSALYLCASSSGQGIENTIYFGEGSWLTVV.

J is TRBJ2-7 and V is TRBV7-2, with 9 positions matching TRBD1. J gave up 2 bases and V 5 bases, and 4 bases lay outside the gene matches. The CDR3 sequence is 14 residues long. CDR1 and CDR2 from the germline V gene are SGHTA and FQGNSA. CDR3 in amino acids: CASSTRQGAYEQYF. Here the CDR3 DNA reads TGTGCCAGCAGCACTCGACAGGGGGCCTACGAGCAGTACTTC.

This sequence joins TRBV7-2 and TRBJ1-4; D call uncertain. Germline CDR1 reads SGHTA; CDR2 reads FQGNSA. The CDR3 has 16 amino acids. Trimming took off 0 bases at V and 6 bases at J, with 14 bases between the two ends. The CDR3 DNA sequence: TGTGCCAGCAGCTTAGCCCCCAGTTCTTTGTATGAAAAACTGTTTTTT. The encoded protein is CASSLAPSSLYEKLFF.

The chain joins TRBV24-1 to TRBJ1-5; 12 bases align to TRBD1. With 3 bases clipped from V and 5 bases from J, the junction kept 4 bases outside the gene matches. Germline V gene data show CDR1 as KGHDR and CDR2 as SFDVKD. The CDR3 is made up of 16 amino acids. CDR3 amino acids: CATSDGTGGTYQPQHF. In DNA form, the CDR3 reads TGTGCCACCAGTGATGGGACAGGGGGCACCTATCAGCCCCAGCATTTT.

The genes are TRBV19 and TRBJ2-5; D gene uncertain. V gave up 5 bases and J gave up 5 bases, with 9 bases separating them. Per germline, CDR1 LNHDA and CDR2 SQIVND (reference sequence). The CDR3 is 12 residues long. Written as DNA, the CDR3 is TGTGCCAGTAGTTCGCTGAGGGAGACCCAGTACTTC. This sequence encodes CASSSLRETQYF.

The V and J genes are TRBV7-6 and TRBJ2-2, with 7 nucleotides matching TRBD2. Trimming cost V 5 bases and J 6 bases; bases outside gene matches: 9. The CDR3 consists of 15 residues. CDR1 is SGHVS, CDR2 FNYEAQ, per germline. The CDR3 here is CASSPVFLAAGELFF. The CDR3 bases are TGTGCCAGCAGCCCAGTTTTTCTAGCGGCCGGGGAGCTGTTTTTT.

This chain links TRBV19 with TRBJ1-4, with TRBD1 as a possible D gene (6 bases). This CDR3 region has 14 residues. The V end was cut by 8 bases, the J end by 0 bases, with 10 bases between. Germline lookup yields CDR1 LNHDA and CDR2 SQIVND (reference sequence). CDR3 in amino acids: CASGQPATNEKLFF. Here the CDR3 DNA reads TGTGCCAGTGGACAGCCTGCAACTAATGAAAAACTGTTTTTT.

CDR3 sequence (DNA): TGTGCCAGCAGGCCGGGACTAGCGGGGAATGAGCAGTTCTTC. This translates into CASRPGLAGNEQFF. The genes are TRBV2 and TRBJ2-1, with TRBD2 matching 13 bases. Trimming removed 6 bases from V and 7 bases from J; junction bases left unmatched: 3. The CDR3 has 14 amino acids. In germline, CDR1 is SNHLY, CDR2 FYNNEI.

This chain uses TRBV20-1 with TRBJ2-1; the D is unclear. The CDR3 has 11 residues. Germline V gene data show CDR1 as DFQATT and CDR2 as SNEGSKA (reference sequence). V gave up 6 bases and J gave up 7 bases, with 10 bases separating them. In DNA, the CDR3 is TGCAGTGCCCCCGACTTTAATGAGCAGTTCTTC. As protein: CSAPDFNEQFF.

V gene TRBV5-1 combines with J gene TRBJ2-7; 9 positions agree with TRBD1. The germline CDR1 and CDR2 sequences are SGHRS and YFSETQ. The CDR3 length is 16 residues. The V and J ends lost 2 bases and 4 bases, in that order; junction bases with no gene match: 10. Here the CDR3 reads CASSLGGGQGMYEQYF. CDR3 in DNA: TGCGCCAGCAGCTTAGGTGGGGGACAGGGCATGTACGAGCAGTACTTC.

This clone was observed a handful of times. The chain is built from TRBV11-2 and TRBJ1-2, with D tentatively TRBD1 (6 bases). The V gene's germline CDR1 is SGHAT and CDR2 FQNNGV. CDR3 length: 17 residues. V gave up 0 bases and J gave up 4 bases, with 18 bases separating them. The CDR3 loop reads CASSLDPWQGNVYGYTF. Here the CDR3 DNA reads TGTGCCAGCAGCTTAGATCCTTGGCAGGGGAACGTCTATGGCTACACCTTC.

This chain connects TRBV2 to TRBJ1-4, with 7 bases matching TRBD1. Germline V gene data show CDR1 as SNHLY and CDR2 as FYNNEI. The CDR3 has 15 residues. J gave up 3 bases and V 5 bases, and 6 bases lay outside the gene matches. The CDR3 reads CASSQNRGSNEKLFF. Here the CDR3 DNA reads TGTGCCAGCAGTCAGAACAGGGGATCTAATGAAAAACTGTTTTTT.

This clone is a singleton in its sample. The chain carries TRBV5-4 and TRBJ2-2; the D gene is possibly TRBD2 (6 bases). Germline values: CDR1 SGHNT, CDR2 YYREEE (reference sequence). Deletions cut 5 bases from V and 1 base from J, with 12 bases between. The CDR3 is 15 residues long. The CDR3 sequence: CASSSGTGNTGELFF. In DNA, the CDR3 is TGTGCCAGCAGTTCCGGGACTGGGAACACCGGGGAGCTGTTTTTT. Full variable domain (outside the CDR3, taken from reference TRBV5-4 and TRBJ2-2): ETGVTQSPTHLIKTRGQQVTLRCSSQSGHNTVSWYQQALGQGPQFIFQYYREEENGRGNFPPRFSGLQFPNYSSELNVNALELDDSALYLCASSSGTGNTGELFFGEGSRLTVL.

The chain carries TRBV7-3 and TRBJ2-3; D is perhaps TRBD2 (6 bases). CDR3 length equals 15 residues. The V gene's germline CDR1 is SGHTA and CDR2 FQGTGA. Trimming cost V 5 bases and J 2 bases, with 14 bases left between them. CDR3 coding DNA: TGTGCCAGCAGCCCCCGGGCGGGACCCACAGATACGCAGTATTTT. As protein: CASSPRAGPTDTQYF.

This clone occurred once. The rearrangement joins TRBV15 to TRBJ2-3, with 8 bases aligning to TRBD2. Trimming removed 5 bases from V and 4 bases from J; junction bases left unmatched: 5. The CDR3 totals 14 residues. Germline-derived CDR1 and CDR2 are LNHNV and YYDKDF (reference sequence). The CDR3 nucleotides are TGTGCCACCAGCCTCGGGGGGGGCCCAGATACGCAGTATTTT. Translating gives CATSLGGGPDTQYF.

The chain couples TRBV13 to TRBJ2-1; possibly TRBD1 for D (5 bases). V lost 4 bases, J lost 3 bases, and 10 bases lay in between. The V gene's germline CDR1 is PRHDT and CDR2 FYEKMQ (reference sequence). This CDR3 is built from 14 residues. CDR3 amino acids: CASSWDRGYNEQFF. In DNA, the CDR3 is TGTGCCAGCAGCTGGGATAGGGGCTACAATGAGCAGTTCTTC.

V is TRBV18 and J is TRBJ2-3; 10 bases match TRBD2. V shed 6 bases and J 6 bases; nucleotides not matched to a gene: 9. CDR3 size: 15 residues. Germline CDR1 KGHSH, CDR2 LQKENI. CDR3 sequence reads: CASSPQRGGRDTQYF. The DNA of the CDR3 is TGTGCCAGCTCTCCTCAGCGGGGGGGCCGGGATACGCAGTATTTT.

The sample holds one count of this clone. The rearrangement uses TRBV5-4 and TRBJ2-3; 10 bases line up with TRBD2. This CDR3 region has 17 residues. The germline gives CDR1 SGHNT, CDR2 YYREEE (reference sequence). V shed 5 bases and J 4 bases; nucleotides not matched to a gene: 13. The chain's CDR3 is CASSLAGVGFLADTQYF. For the CDR3, the DNA is TGTGCCAGCAGTCTAGCGGGGGTTGGGTTCTTGGCAGATACGCAGTATTTT.

The rearrangement uses TRBV29-1 and TRBJ1-2; D might be TRBD1 (6 bases). The V gene lost 6 bases and the J gene lost 5 bases, with 16 bases spanning the gap. The CDR3 totals 13 residues. Germline CDR1 is SQVTM and CDR2 is ANQGSEA. CDR3 sequence: CSVRPGAEYGYTF. Written as DNA, the CDR3 is TGCAGCGTCCGCCCAGGGGCCGAATATGGCTACACCTTC.

This clone appeared a single time. This chain links TRBV7-8 with TRBJ1-6, with a weak D call TRBD1 (5 bases). Trimming pared 4 bases from V and 10 bases from J, leaving 14 bases between. The CDR3 spans 14 residues. CDR1 and CDR2 from the germline V gene are SGHVS and FQNEAQ. The CDR3 protein is CASSWRETDSPLHF. The CDR3 coding sequence is TGTGCCAGCAGCTGGAGGGAGACAGACTCACCCCTCCACTTT.

The chain uses TRBV7-8 and TRBJ1-6; 7 bases map to TRBD1. Germline CDR1 is SGHVS and CDR2 is FQNEAQ. The ends lost 5 bases at V and 6 bases at J; junction bases unmatched: 10. The CDR3 runs to 16 residues. CDR3 protein: CASSAWSGQLNSPLHF. For the CDR3, the DNA is TGTGCCAGCAGCGCCTGGTCGGGACAGCTTAATTCACCCCTCCACTTT.

V is TRBV29-1 and J is TRBJ2-1, with 7 bases lining up with TRBD2. CDR3 length: 13 amino acids. V trimming: 3 bases; J trimming: 5 bases; junction bases outside the gene matches: 4. CDR1 and CDR2 (germline): SQVTM, ANQGSEA. Written as DNA, the CDR3 is TGCAGCGTTGACCGGGGGGTTCACAATGAGCAGTTCTTC. Protein: CSVDRGVHNEQFF.

The CDR3 protein is CASSSGLRTKAFF. In DNA, the CDR3 is TGTGCCAGCAGTTCAGGGCTCCGCACCAAAGCTTTCTTT. This chain uses TRBV6-2 or TRBV6-3 with TRBJ1-1; D might be TRBD1 (5 bases). V lost 4 bases and J 9 bases, leaving 15 bases between the germline ends. The CDR3 has 13 amino acids. Germline CDR1 MNHEY, CDR2 SVGEGT.